Sequencing of this TCR beta chain was carried out in a study of blood T cells in healthy people across ages. Study context: Every two T cells gave about one barcoded beta molecule via template switching.

This clonotype was seen a few times. Through a sample-barcoded 5' primer and a J-beta primer mix, a second PCR was run for roughly 6 to 12 cycles. Each cDNA molecule was tagged by a template-switch adaptor that had 12 random nucleotides. Via MiXCR, TCRdb re-called the 5' RACE reads, giving one row per CDR3 protein. The table lists over 450,000 distinct CDR3 sequences, around 24% of them singletons. This sample also belongs to another study, concerning T cells of mothers and their children.

This receptor was taken from a boy aged 5-17 years in good health. Specimen: blood.

Here the CDR3 reads CASRERQGASYEQYF. In DNA form, the CDR3 reads TGTGCCAGCAGGGAACGTCAGGGGGCCTCCTACGAGCAGTACTTC. The gene calls are TRBV12-3 or TRBV12-4 and TRBJ2-7; 8 nucleotides match TRBD1. This CDR3 region has 15 residues. With 6 bases clipped from V and 0 bases from J, the junction kept 7 bases outside the gene matches.